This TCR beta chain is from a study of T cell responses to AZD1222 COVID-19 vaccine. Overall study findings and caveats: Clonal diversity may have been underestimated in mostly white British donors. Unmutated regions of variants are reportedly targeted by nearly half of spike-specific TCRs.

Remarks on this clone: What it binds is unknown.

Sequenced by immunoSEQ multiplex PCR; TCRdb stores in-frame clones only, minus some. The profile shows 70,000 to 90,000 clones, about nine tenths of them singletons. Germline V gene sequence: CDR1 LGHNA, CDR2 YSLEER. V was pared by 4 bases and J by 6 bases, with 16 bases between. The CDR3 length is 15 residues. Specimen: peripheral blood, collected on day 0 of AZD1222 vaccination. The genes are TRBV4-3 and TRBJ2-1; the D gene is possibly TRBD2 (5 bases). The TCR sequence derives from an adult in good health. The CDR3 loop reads CASSPLGPAANEQFF. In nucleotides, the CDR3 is TGCGCCAGCAGCCCACTAGGTCCCGCTGCCAATGAGCAGTTCTTC.